This T cell receptor (beta chain) was sequenced during a study of CD8+CD57+ T cells in acquired aplastic anemia (dated by TCRdb to 2017 to 2018). Background for the entire study: On average, sorted CD4+ and CD8+ cells yielded around 3.4 ug of extracted DNA, with a range of roughly 0.18 to 27.4 ug.

The CDR3 spans 14 residues, from the cysteine through the phenylalanine. Only CDR3 DNA remains: 42 bases, in frame from the first base. At the junction V is shortened by 2 bases and J by 8 bases; bases outside the gene matches: 6. Reading the germline V gene (reference sequence) gives CDR1 DFQATT and CDR2 SNEGSKA. On this clonotype: It lacks a known antigen. Base quality data are lacking; no much larger clone is found one base away.

Broader findings and caveats from the paper: Patients and healthy controls showed no significant difference in CD8+ Simpson's diversity (P=0.060). Although roughly 29 CD8+ CDR3 sequences were shared by patients and controls, these sequences appeared highly expressed in patients and within the immunodominant clones of patients.

Genomic DNA served as template for TCR beta VDJ combination and CDR3 sequence profiling. TCR repertoire sequencing was run on an Illumina HiSeq 2000. Per the original workflow: TRBV/TRBJ rearrangement plots, CDR3 size and DJ length profiles, and Simpson's diversity index were used to evaluate the repertoires. The most abundant DNA sequence in the deep sequencing data was defined as the immunodominant clone. CDR3 amino acid sequences were screened for sharing across subjects and compared with published repertoires and the VDJdb database. TCRdb trimmed the raw reads at Q25, called clones with MiXCR and kept productive beta chains. Here each entry gathers all rows of one CDR3 protein and keeps the most common genes and DNA. The V and J calls come from TCRdb's annotation, not from the publication. The sample table records around 180,000 distinct CDR3 sequences; 64% of these occur just once. More than 45% of the sample is taken by the ten largest.

In the study, sorted CD4+ and CD8+ blood T cells from patients with severe aplastic anemia and from healthy subjects underwent deep sequencing of TCR repertoires. Ficoll-Paque density gradient centrifugation was used to isolate peripheral blood mononuclear cells. CD4+ and CD8+ T cells were sorted by FACS or magnetic beads before DNA extraction. This sequence was found in a human donor with severe aplastic anemia or a healthy control (not recorded which). The chain couples TRBV20-1 to TRBJ1-6, with 7 central nucleotides matching TRBD1. The specimen was sorted CD4+, CD8+, or CD8+CD57+ T cells (not recorded which) from PBMCs. The DNA reads TGCAGTGCTAGAACAGACAGGGCACATTCACCCCTCCACTTT. It is translated as CSARTDRAHSPLHF.